This T cell receptor beta chain is drawn from a study of shared clonotypes between healthy human individuals. Assay used: immunoSEQ multiplex PCR; TCRdb lists only in-frame clones, some missing. The sample consists of 2,500,000 or so clones, 85% to 95% of them appearing once. V lost 1 base to trimming and J lost 5 bases, with 6 bases between them. The CDR3 runs to 13 residues. Germline V gene lookup returns CDR1 LGHNT and CDR2 FRNRAP. V gene TRBV12-5 combines with J gene TRBJ2-1; D is undetermined. The sequence was obtained from a man aged 18 to 35 in good health. Some clones in this sample may be carry-over from other donors' samples. Sequencing used naive CD4+ T cells from PBMCs. Subset defined: CD45RA+ positively selected. In nucleotides, the CDR3 is TGTGCTAGTGGTTTGGAACCCGACAATGAGCAGTTCTTC. Protein sequence: CASGLEPDNEQFF.